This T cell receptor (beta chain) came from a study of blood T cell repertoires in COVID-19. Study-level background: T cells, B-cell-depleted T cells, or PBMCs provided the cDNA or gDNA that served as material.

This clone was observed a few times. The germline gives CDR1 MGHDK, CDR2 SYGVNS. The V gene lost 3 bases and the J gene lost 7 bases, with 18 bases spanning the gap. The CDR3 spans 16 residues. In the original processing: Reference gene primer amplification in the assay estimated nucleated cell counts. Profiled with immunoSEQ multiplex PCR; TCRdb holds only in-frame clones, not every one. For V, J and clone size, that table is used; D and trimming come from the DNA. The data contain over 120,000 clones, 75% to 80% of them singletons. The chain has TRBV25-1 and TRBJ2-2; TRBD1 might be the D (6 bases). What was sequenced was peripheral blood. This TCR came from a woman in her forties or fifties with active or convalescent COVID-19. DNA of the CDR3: TGTGCCAGCAGTGATGAAGCAGGGGTTGTTGGCGGGGAGCTGTTTTTT. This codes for CASSDEAGVVGGELFF.